This TCR beta chain emerged from a study of cytomegalovirus exposure and HLA in healthy donors. As to this clone: As yet, its antigen is unknown.

PCR employed 60 Vbeta and 13 Jbeta primers. The table came from immunoSEQ multiplex PCR; TCRdb's copy has only in-frame clones and leaves some out. Of about 130,000 clones in the sample, around three quarters were seen once. From germline, CDR1 is MDHEN and CDR2 SYDVKM. V dropped 6 bases and J dropped 7 bases, with 16 bases sitting between them. This CDR3 comprises 15 residues. Study findings and constraints: Most TCR sequences were rare, but some public TCRs occurred in many donors.

The sample taken for sequencing was PBMCs. This receptor was taken from a man aged 40-49 years in good health and CMV-seronegative. The chain uses TRBV28 and TRBJ1-6; maybe TRBD1 (6 bases). Here the CDR3 reads CASRPPGQGNSPLHF. Here the CDR3 DNA reads TGTGCCAGCAGACCCCCGGGGCAGGGGAATTCACCCCTCCACTTT.